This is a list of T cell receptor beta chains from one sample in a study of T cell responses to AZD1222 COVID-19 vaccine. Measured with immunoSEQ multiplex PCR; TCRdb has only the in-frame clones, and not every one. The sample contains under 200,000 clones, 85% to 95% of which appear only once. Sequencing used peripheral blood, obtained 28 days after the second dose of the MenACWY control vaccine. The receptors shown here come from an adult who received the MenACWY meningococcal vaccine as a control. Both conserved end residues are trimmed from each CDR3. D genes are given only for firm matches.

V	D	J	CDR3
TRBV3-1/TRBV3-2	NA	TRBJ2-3	ASSQEGAPELNTQY
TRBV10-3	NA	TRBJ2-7	AISPGDRGQY
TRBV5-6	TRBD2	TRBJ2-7	ASSSLFGAAGEEYEQY
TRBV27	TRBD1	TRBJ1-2	ASSPGGPYGYT
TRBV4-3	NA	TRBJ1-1	ASSQDRSSEAF
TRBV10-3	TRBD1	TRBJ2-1	AISPRTGEVNEQF
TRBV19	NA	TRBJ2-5	ASRTRETQY
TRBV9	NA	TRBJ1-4	ASSSLTGLNEKLF
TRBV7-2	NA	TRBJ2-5	ASSLTSGQETQY
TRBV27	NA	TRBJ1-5	ASSLMGGQPQH
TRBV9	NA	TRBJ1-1	ASSVGSDLNTEAF
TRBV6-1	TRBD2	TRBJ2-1	ASSEGSSGRAGNEQF
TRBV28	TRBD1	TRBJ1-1	ASSAPGDRVLSGPF
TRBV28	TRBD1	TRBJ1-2	ASRIGTGVSYGYT
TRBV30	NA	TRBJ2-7	AWSVPPRGYEQY
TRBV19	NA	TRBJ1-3	ASSPPGVGNTIY
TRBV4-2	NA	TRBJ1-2	ASSQNTGTSYGYT
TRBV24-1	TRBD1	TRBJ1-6	ATSEPPGQGKGNHNSPLH
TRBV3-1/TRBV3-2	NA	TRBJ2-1	ASSQEGRTVNEQF
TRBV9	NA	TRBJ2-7	ASSAGGLAAYEQY
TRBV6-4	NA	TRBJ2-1	ASSVGPYNEQF
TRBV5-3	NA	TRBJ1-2	ARSGRHGYT
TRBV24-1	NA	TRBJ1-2	ATSGGPGNYGYT
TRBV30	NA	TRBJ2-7	AFGGDPYEQY
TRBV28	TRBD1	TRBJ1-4	AVLGTGVEKLF
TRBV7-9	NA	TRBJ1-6	ASSFFRDPNSPLH
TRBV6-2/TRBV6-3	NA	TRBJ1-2	ASSPRAYYGYT
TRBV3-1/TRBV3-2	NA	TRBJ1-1	ASSQDSRAGEAF
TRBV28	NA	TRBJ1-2	ASSFYGRVLEGYT
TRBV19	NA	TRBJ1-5	ASSISQFGNQPQH
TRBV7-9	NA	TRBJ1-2	ASSPDSYYGYT
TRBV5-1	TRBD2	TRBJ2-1	ASSRGLAGGENEQF
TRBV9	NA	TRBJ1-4	ASSGGATPNEKLF
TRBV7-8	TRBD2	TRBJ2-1	ASSLLVAGGSSYNEQF
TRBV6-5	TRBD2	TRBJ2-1	ASSRRGRPYNEQF
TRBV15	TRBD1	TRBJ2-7	ATSPTGTVYEQY
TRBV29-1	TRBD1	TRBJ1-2	SVAGQGHGYT